Listed here are 12 T cell receptor beta chains from one sample, sequenced in a study of human T cells and chemical hapten exposure. One entry per CDR3 protein, called by TCRdb with MiXCR from the RACE reads. The sample has some 170,000 distinct CDR3 sequences, under 25% seen once. Sample time point: patch test 1, 2 weeks after DPC sensitization. Treatment noted: therapeutic diphenylcyclopropenone sensitization with weekly scalp DPC. The source material was whole blood, sampled in connection with sensitization to the hapten diphenylcyclopropenone (DPC). These TCRs come from a woman in her forties or fifties with alopecia areata. Some clones in this sample may be carry-over from other donors' samples.

This clonotype has a handful of counts. The chain is built from TRBV12-3 or TRBV12-4 and TRBJ1-1; weak D call: TRBD1 (5 bases). V lost 5 bases to trimming and J lost 8 bases, with 12 bases between them. This CDR3 spans 12 amino acids. CDR3 nucleotide sequence: TGTGCCAGCAGTCAGGGCTATGGAGAAGCTTTCTTT. It codes for CASSQGYGEAFF.

This clonotype has a handful of counts. The CDR3 DNA reads as TGTGCCAGCAGCCGAGCGATGGGTGAGACCCAGTACTTC. Translated: CASSRAMGETQYF. This sequence joins TRBV7-6 and TRBJ2-5; D remains unclear. Germline CDR1 SGHVS, CDR2 FNYEAQ. The CDR3 has 13 residues. V was trimmed by 5 bases and J by 5 bases, leaving 12 bases between them.

This CDR3 reads CATSLGTAQFF. In nucleotides, the CDR3 is TGTGCCACCAGTCTTGGGACAGCCCAGTTCTTC. The V and J genes are TRBV24-1 and TRBJ2-1, with TRBD1 identical over 7 bases. The CDR3 is 11 amino acids. Germline V CDR1 and CDR2: KGHDR, SFDVKD. The V and J ends lost 6 bases and 13 bases, in that order; junction bases with no gene match: 5.

The chain has TRBV7-2 and TRBJ2-7; TRBD2 agrees at 7 bases. There are 15 residues in the CDR3. Trimming removed 5 bases from V and 2 bases from J; junction bases left unmatched: 9. The germline gives CDR1 SGHTA, CDR2 FQGNSA. CDR3 nucleotide sequence: TGTGCCAGCAGCCCGGTGGGGGGAGGGCCCTACGAGCAGTACTTC. Translating it yields CASSPVGGGPYEQYF.

This clonotype was picked up many times. This chain uses TRBV20-1 with TRBJ2-3; D is uncertain. Germline-derived CDR1 and CDR2 are DFQATT and SNEGSKA (reference sequence). The CDR3 covers 14 residues. Trimming took 0 bases from V and 2 from J, leaving 9 bases between them. The CDR3 loop reads CSARDFPSTDTQYF. The CDR3 DNA reads TGCAGTGCTAGAGATTTCCCCTCCACAGATACGCAGTATTTT.

The chain has TRBV6-5 and TRBJ2-1; 11 bases are a match to TRBD2. CDR3 length: 14 amino acids. The ends lost 8 bases at V and 5 bases at J; junction bases unmatched: 5. Germline V lookup: CDR1 MNHEY, CDR2 SVGAGI. DNA of the CDR3: TGTGCCAGCCGGGGACTAGCGGATAACAATGAGCAGTTCTTC. Translated, it gives CASRGLADNNEQFF.

V is TRBV7-9 and J is TRBJ1-2; D ambiguous. The CDR3 sequence is 13 residues long. V lost 7 bases to trimming and J lost 4 bases, with 13 bases between them. Germline V CDR1 and CDR2: SEHNR, FQNEAQ (reference sequence). The CDR3 bases are TGTGCCAGCACCTCTACAGCTGCCTATGGCTACACCTTC. It codes for CASTSTAAYGYTF.

This chain links TRBV6-6 with TRBJ2-7; D unresolved. Trimming shortened V by 0 bases and J by 13 bases, and 10 bases separated the two germline ends. The germline V gene has CDR1 MNHNY and CDR2 SVGAGI (reference sequence). This CDR3 has 11 amino acids. In nucleotides, the CDR3 is TGTGCCAGCAGTTACTCCAGTCGGCGCTACTTC. Its translation: CASSYSSRRYF.

The J gene is TRBJ2-2, the V gene TRBV19, with D possibly being TRBD1 (5 bases). Germline V lookup: CDR1 LNHDA, CDR2 SQIVND (reference sequence). V shed 3 bases and J shed 2 bases, with 13 bases lying between them. The CDR3 spans 16 residues. This chain's CDR3 is CASSMVVTVNTGELFF. In nucleotides, the CDR3 is TGTGCCAGTAGTATGGTAGTGACAGTTAACACCGGGGAGCTGTTTTTT.

The CDR3 DNA sequence: TGCGCCAGCAGCCTGACTAGCAGAGCGACCACAGATACGCAGTATTTT. Encoded protein: CASSLTSRATTDTQYF. The chain recombines TRBV5-1 with TRBJ2-3; TRBD2 matches 7 bases. This CDR3 has 16 amino acids. Per germline, CDR1 SGHRS and CDR2 YFSETQ. V lost 4 bases and J lost 2; bases outside the gene matches: 10.

The chain recombines TRBV15 with TRBJ2-2; TRBD2 aligns across 14 bases. From germline, CDR1 is LNHNV and CDR2 YYDKDF (reference sequence). The CDR3 length is 21 residues. V lost 7 bases, J lost 0 bases, and 16 bases stayed unmatched. CDR3 nucleotide sequence: TGTGCCACCACCCGGCTCATTCCGGGACTAGCGGGAGCAACGAACACCGGGGAGCTGTTTTTT. Encoded protein: CATTRLIPGLAGATNTGELFF.

The chain joins TRBV12-3 or TRBV12-4 to TRBJ2-7; D not resolved. There are 13 residues in the CDR3. The V end lost 6 bases, the J end lost 0 bases, and 9 bases lay between the germline ends. The CDR3 protein is CASRSRSSYEQYF. Written as DNA, the CDR3 is TGTGCCAGCAGATCCCGTAGCTCCTACGAGCAGTACTTC.